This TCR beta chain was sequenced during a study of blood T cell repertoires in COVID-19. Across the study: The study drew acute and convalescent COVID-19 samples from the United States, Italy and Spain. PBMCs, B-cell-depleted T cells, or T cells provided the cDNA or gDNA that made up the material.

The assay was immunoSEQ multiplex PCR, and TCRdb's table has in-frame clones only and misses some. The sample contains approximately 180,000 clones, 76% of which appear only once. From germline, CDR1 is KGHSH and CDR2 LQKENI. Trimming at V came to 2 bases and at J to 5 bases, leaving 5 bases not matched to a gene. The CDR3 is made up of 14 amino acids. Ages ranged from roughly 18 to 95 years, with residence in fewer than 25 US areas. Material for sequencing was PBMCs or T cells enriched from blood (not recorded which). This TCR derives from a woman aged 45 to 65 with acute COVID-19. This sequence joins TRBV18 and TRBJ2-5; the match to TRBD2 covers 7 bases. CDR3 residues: CASSPEAGVETQYF. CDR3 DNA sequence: TGTGCCAGCTCACCAGAGGCGGGGGTGGAGACCCAGTACTTC.